This is a list of T cell receptor beta chains from one sample in a study of T cells in localized non-small cell lung cancer. Clones were read by immunoSEQ multiplex PCR, and TCRdb kept only the in-frame ones, dropping some. The data show 45,000 to 55,000 clones, 86% seen once. The source was peripheral blood, collected before any cancer treatment. These TCRs come from a male donor aged 60 or older with stage III squamous cell lung carcinoma. The CDR3 runs from the conserved cysteine through the conserved F or W. D genes are given only for firm matches. Rows may omit the clone size; those that give it use once, few, many or a size class.

v_call	clone_size	d_call	cdr3_length	j_call	cdr3_aa	cdr3_nt
TRBV4-2	-	TRBD2	15	TRBJ2-7	CASSQPFERGYEQYF	TGTGCCAGCAGCCAGCCGTTCGAGCGGGGCTACGAGCAGTACTTC
TRBV30	-	-	14	TRBJ2-3	CAWRSQGRTDTQYF	TGTGCCTGGCGATCCCAGGGTCGCACAGATACGCAGTATTTT
TRBV30	-	-	14	TRBJ1-1	CAWSVGQGNTEAFF	TGTGCCTGGAGTGTAGGCCAGGGGAACACTGAAGCTTTCTTT
TRBV21-1	-	-	10	TRBJ1-2	CARTPGGYTF	TGTGCCCGCACTCCGGGGGGCTACACCTTC
TRBV18	once	TRBD1	19	TRBJ2-6	CASSPLSGTALSGANVLTF	TGTGCCAGCTCACCATTGTCCGGGACAGCGCTCTCTGGGGCCAACGTCCTGACTTTC
TRBV28	-	-	14	TRBJ2-7	CASSSPSAGYEQYF	TGTGCCAGCAGTTCGCCTTCGGCGGGCTACGAGCAGTACTTC
TRBV28	-	-	15	TRBJ1-2	CASSLVWGLDYGYTF	TGTGCCAGCAGCCTAGTATGGGGTCTGGACTATGGCTACACCTTC
TRBV10-3	once	TRBD1	14	TRBJ1-2	CAISTGELHYGYTF	TGTGCCATCAGTACAGGGGAATTGCACTATGGCTACACCTTC
TRBV7-9	-	-	18	TRBJ2-7	CASSFDAITGMDSYEQYF	TGTGCCAGCAGCTTTGACGCCATCACAGGGATGGACTCCTACGAGCAGTACTTC
TRBV29-1	-	-	16	TRBJ1-1	CSVEGVTSGSDTEAFF	TGCAGCGTCGAAGGGGTCACTTCCGGGTCTGACACTGAAGCTTTCTTT
TRBV19	-	-	14	TRBJ2-1	CASSPRVLYNEQFF	TGTGCCAGTAGTCCCCGGGTCTTGTACAATGAGCAGTTCTTC